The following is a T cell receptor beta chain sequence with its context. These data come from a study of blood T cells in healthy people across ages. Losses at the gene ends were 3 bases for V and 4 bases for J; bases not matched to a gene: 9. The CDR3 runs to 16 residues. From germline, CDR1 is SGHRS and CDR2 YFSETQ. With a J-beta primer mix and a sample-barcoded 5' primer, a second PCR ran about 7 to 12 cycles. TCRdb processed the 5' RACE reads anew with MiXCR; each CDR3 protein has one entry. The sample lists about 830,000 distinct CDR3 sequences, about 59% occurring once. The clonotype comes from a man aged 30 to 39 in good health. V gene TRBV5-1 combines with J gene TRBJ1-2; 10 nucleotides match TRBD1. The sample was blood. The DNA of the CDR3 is TGCGCCAGCAGCTCCGGAATCGGACAGGGGGGCTATGGCTACACCTTC. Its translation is CASSSGIGQGGYGYTF.